This TCR beta chain stems from a study of blood T cell repertoires in COVID-19 (dated by TCRdb to 2020 to 2021). About the full investigation: Collaborator samples came from the United States, Italy and Spain and covered acute and convalescent phases of COVID-19. The prospective study material was composed of cDNA or gDNA derived from T cells, B-cell-depleted T cells, or PBMCs. Subjects who had been exposed to COVID-19, were actively infected with it, or had recovered from it provided the deeply sampled blood TCRbeta repertoires that made up the dataset. The repertoires were released in a freely available public database intended as a resource for research on the immune response to SARS-CoV-2. The samples were drawn from two sources: the first 160 participants of the ongoing ImmuneRACE study, and 1,000 to 1,500 subjects contributed by 6 global collaborators. Nearly every sample came with metadata listing a de-identified subject ID, COVID-19 status, age in years and sex. HLA class I and class II types, where available, came from metadata supplied by the sample provider rather than from assay-based typing.

Comment on this clone: Its antigen is still unknown. Within one base of it there is no much larger clone, and no base qualities were kept.

For this chain, trimming is 3 bases at the V end and 7 bases at the J end, and the number of junction bases without a gene match is 6. For CDR1 and CDR2, the germline V gene (reference sequence) lists LGHDT and YNNKEL. From cysteine to phenylalanine, the CDR3 is 15 amino acids long. CDR3 DNA is the only sequence kept; it has 45 bases, read in frame from the first base. TCRbeta CDR3 regions were amplified from genomic DNA using the immunoSEQ Assay, a bias-controlled multiplex PCR. Per the original workflow: Within the assay, amplification of reference gene primers was used to estimate how many nucleated cells each sample contained. Sequence reads were collapsed and filtered to measure the absolute abundance of every unique TCRbeta CDR3 rearrangement. For each sample, productive Simpson clonality was calculated as the square root of Simpson's diversity index over productive rearrangements. Here the immuneACCESS table is served through TCRdb, limited to in-frame sequences with V and J called. Missing clones are a known gap in these copies; in checked studies unresolved V genes cover under half, and the rest lacks a known reason. The V and J calls and clone size come from that table; D and trimming were worked out from the DNA. In all, the sample holds around 75,000 clones, and approximately 87% of those were seen once. The ten largest clonotypes hold over 2.5% of the sample.

Each collaborating institution followed its own protocols to collect whole blood in K2EDTA tubes. For TCRbeta analysis, collaborators shipped samples as frozen whole blood, isolated PBMCs, or DNA extracted from either of those sample types. Here is what the overall study found, with its caveats: How much clinical and demographic metadata was included differed by source and by participant, and the metadata was provided uncurated.

This clonotype was obtained from a human donor in a cohort sampled during active COVID-19. Here the chain combines TRBV3-1 (or the pseudogene TRBV3-2) and TRBJ2-2, with 9 middle bases fitting TRBD1. Sequenced input: peripheral blood. The encoded CDR3 is CASSQADRGSGELFF. Here is the DNA: TGTGCCAGCAGCCAGGCGGACAGGGGAAGCGGGGAGCTGTTTTTT.